The T cell receptor (beta chain) described here comes from a study of T cell responses to AZD1222 COVID-19 vaccine. Regarding this clone: Antigen unknown.

Study-wide points: A mostly white British donor set with more females was recruited, and clonal diversity was possibly underestimated.

The repertoire was sequenced with immunoSEQ multiplex PCR; TCRdb's copy has only in-frame clones and lacks some. Of about 56,000 clones listed, approximately 83% are singletons. Trimming took 1 base from V and 5 from J; bases not matched to a gene: 4. In germline, CDR1 is SGHRS, CDR2 YFSETQ. The length of the CDR3 is 14 residues. The TCR sequence derives from an adult in good health. The material was peripheral blood, obtained on day 0 of AZD1222 vaccination. This rearrangement joins TRBV5-1 to TRBJ1-1; 8 bases align to TRBD1. The CDR3 sequence: CASSLSDRETEAFF. CDR3 bases: TGCGCCAGCAGCTTGTCGGACAGGGAAACTGAAGCTTTCTTT.